A single sample is the source of the 12 T cell receptor beta chains below, sequenced in a study of beta chain features in type 1 diabetes. Sequenced material consisted of expressed TCRB transcripts (all of the isolated RNA was reverse transcribed). TCRdb's copy holds only in-frame clones and misses some; the assay was immunoSEQ multiplex PCR. Found here are around 250,000 clones, about 25% of them singletons; the top ten hold about 3.9%. Sequenced material: central memory CD4+ T cells from blood. The source of these receptors is a man aged 25 to 40 in good health.

This clone has more than one count but fewer than ten. This chain connects TRBV20-1 to TRBJ2-1; D is undetermined. The V end was cut by 6 bases, the J end by 6 bases, with 9 bases between. The CDR3 contains 11 residues. Germline V gives CDR1 DFQATT, CDR2 SNEGSKA (reference sequence). This chain's CDR3 is CSAQKSNEQFF. The CDR3 coding sequence is TGCAGTGCACAGAAGTCCAATGAGCAGTTCTTC.

The V gene is TRBV7-6, the J gene TRBJ2-5; the D gene is possibly TRBD1 (6 bases). The CDR3 runs to 15 residues. V was clipped by 6 bases and J by 0 bases, with 14 bases between them. Germline V CDR1 and CDR2: SGHVS, FNYEAQ. CDR3 in amino acids: CASSYGQQHQETQYF. The CDR3 DNA sequence: TGTGCCAGCAGTTACGGACAGCAGCACCAAGAGACCCAGTACTTC. Complete variable domain (other parts from reference TRBV7-6 and TRBJ2-5): GAGVSQSPRYKVTKRGQDVALRCDPISGHVSLYWYRQALGQGPEFLTYFNYEAQQDKSGLPNDRFSAERPEGSISTLTIQRTEQRDSAMYRCASSYGQQHQETQYFGPGTRLLVL.

The chain has TRBV28 and TRBJ2-1; the D gene is possibly TRBD2 (5 bases). The CDR3 is made up of 14 amino acids. Trimming took off 6 bases at V and 2 bases at J, with 11 bases between the two ends. Germline assignment: CDR1 MDHEN and CDR2 SYDVKM. The CDR3 loop reads CASRPHGTYNEQFF. The CDR3 DNA reads as TGTGCCAGCAGACCTCACGGGACCTACAATGAGCAGTTCTTC.

The chain carries TRBV11-3 and TRBJ1-1; D remains ambiguous. The CDR3 is 13 amino acids. The V and J ends lost 3 bases and 10 bases respectively, with 15 bases between them. CDR1 and CDR2 (germline): SGHNT, YENEEA. This CDR3 reads CASSLNPGSGAFF. The CDR3, as DNA: TGTGCCAGCAGCTTGAATCCGGGGAGCGGAGCTTTCTTT.

This clone came up many times. The rearrangement links TRBV28 to TRBJ2-7; 8 bases map to TRBD2. V shed 3 bases, J shed 12 bases, and the junction held 10 bases outside the gene matches. CDR1 and CDR2 from the germline V gene are MDHEN and SYDVKM. This CDR3 is 13 amino acids long. This chain's CDR3 is CASSLATSGSRYF. CDR3 nucleotides: TGTGCCAGCAGTTTGGCCACTAGCGGTTCCCGGTACTTC.

This clone was seen many times. The chain uses TRBV7-2 and TRBJ2-7, with D possibly being TRBD2 (5 bases). Germline V CDR1 and CDR2: SGHTA, FQGNSA. Between the trimmed V and J ends, which lost 5 bases and 1 base, there was a span of 12 bases. The CDR3 is 14 residues long. CDR3 amino acids: CASSPAAVSYEQYF. For the CDR3, the DNA is TGTGCCAGCAGCCCGGCAGCGGTATCCTACGAGCAGTACTTC.

The chain combines TRBV5-1 with TRBJ1-6; no clear D. Trimming left V 4 bases short and J 8 bases short, with 16 bases between. The length of the CDR3 is 15 residues. Germline V CDR1 and CDR2: SGHRS, YFSETQ. This chain's CDR3 is CASSRSGRMDSPLHF. CDR3 nucleotides: TGCGCCAGCAGCAGGTCTGGGAGGATGGATTCACCCCTCCACTTT.

The rearrangement links TRBV9 to TRBJ1-1; D gene uncertain. The CDR3 covers 13 residues. V lost 5 bases and J 1 base, leaving 9 bases between the germline ends. Germline V lookup: CDR1 SGDLS, CDR2 YYNGEE. The CDR3 sequence is CASSERANTEAFF. CDR3 nucleotides: TGTGCCAGCAGTGAGAGGGCGAACACTGAAGCTTTCTTT.

The chain has TRBV7-2 and TRBJ2-2, with D uncertain. The CDR3 consists of 13 residues. The ends were cut back, 6 bases at V and 0 bases at J, with 5 bases in the middle. Germline assignment: CDR1 SGHTA and CDR2 FQGNSA. The CDR3 DNA sequence: TGTGCCAGCAGGTACACGAACACCGGGGAGCTGTTTTTT. Encoded protein: CASRYTNTGELFF.

This clone was picked up a small number of times. The V and J genes are TRBV10-3 and TRBJ1-3; D is ambiguous. Germline V gene data show CDR1 as ENHRY and CDR2 as SYGVKD. Trimming pared 6 bases from V and 3 bases from J, leaving 12 bases between. This CDR3 is built from 14 residues. Here the CDR3 DNA reads TGTGCCATCAGCGGACTGCTCGATGGAAACACCATATATTTT. Amino acid sequence: CAISGLLDGNTIYF.

The rearrangement uses TRBV2 and TRBJ2-7, with 9 bases aligning to TRBD1. V lost 8 bases and J lost 5; bases outside the gene matches: 13. In germline, CDR1 is SNHLY, CDR2 FYNNEI. The CDR3 runs to 15 residues. The CDR3 protein is CASLSAGQGGHEQYF. For the CDR3, the DNA is TGTGCCAGCCTTTCTGCGGGACAGGGAGGCCACGAGCAGTACTTC.

In its sample, this clone was seen a few times. This chain links TRBV15 with TRBJ2-3; no reliable D call. This CDR3 is 13 amino acids long. Trimming stripped 1 base from V and 4 bases from J, with 6 bases between. Per germline, CDR1 LNHNV and CDR2 YYDKDF (reference sequence). The CDR3 nucleotides are TGTGCCACCAGCAGAGGGAATCCAGATACGCAGTATTTT. It yields the protein CATSRGNPDTQYF.